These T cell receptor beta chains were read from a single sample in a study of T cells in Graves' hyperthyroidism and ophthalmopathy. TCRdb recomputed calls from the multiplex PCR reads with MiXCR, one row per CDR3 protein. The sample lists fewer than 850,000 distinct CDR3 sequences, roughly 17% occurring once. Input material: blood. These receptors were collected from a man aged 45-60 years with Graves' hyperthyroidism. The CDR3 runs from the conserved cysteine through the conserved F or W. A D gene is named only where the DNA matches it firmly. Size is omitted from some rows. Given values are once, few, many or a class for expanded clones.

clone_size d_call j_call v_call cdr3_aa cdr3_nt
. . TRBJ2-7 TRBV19 CASSIEFVDYRESYEQYF TGTGCCAGTAGTATAGAATTTGTGGATTACAGGGAATCCTACGAGCAGTACTTC
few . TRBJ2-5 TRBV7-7 CASSFQPSYQETQYF TGTGCCAGCAGCTTTCAGCCTTCGTACCAAGAGACCCAGTACTTC
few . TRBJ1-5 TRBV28 CASSRPEGNQPQHF TGTGCCAGCAGTCGCCCCGAGGGTAATCAGCCCCAGCATTTT
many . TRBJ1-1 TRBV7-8 CASRRFVRDTEAFF TGTGCCAGCAGGAGATTCGTGAGGGATACTGAAGCTTTCTTT
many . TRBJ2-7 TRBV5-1 CASSGSGASYEQYF TGCGCCAGCAGCGGGTCAGGAGCCTCCTACGAGCAGTACTTC
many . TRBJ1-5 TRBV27 CASSLWGGNQPQHF TGTGCCAGCAGTTTATGGGGCGGCAATCAGCCCCAGCATTTT
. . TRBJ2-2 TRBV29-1 CSVEGSHPGELFF TGCAGCGTTGAGGGTAGCCATCCCGGGGAGCTGTTTTTT
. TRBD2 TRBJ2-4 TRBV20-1 CSARLASGRIKNIQYF TGCAGTGCTAGATTGGCTAGCGGGAGGATCAAAAACATTCAGTACTTC
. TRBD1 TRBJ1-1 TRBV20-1 CSARAPQGAFTEAFF TGCAGTGCTAGAGCACCACAGGGGGCGTTCACTGAAGCTTTCTTT
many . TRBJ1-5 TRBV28 CASTFYMGGNQPQHF TGTGCCAGCACCTTTTATATGGGGGGTAATCAGCCCCAGCATTTT
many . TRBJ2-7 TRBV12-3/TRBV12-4 CASSLRSTGPYEQYF TGTGCCAGCAGTTTAAGGTCAACGGGACCTTACGAGCAGTACTTC
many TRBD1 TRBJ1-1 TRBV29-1 CSVLDRVGGTEAFF TGCAGCGTCCTGGACAGGGTGGGGGGGACTGAAGCTTTCTTT
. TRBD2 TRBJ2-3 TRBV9 CASSVGSGSSHSTDTQYF TGTGCCAGCAGCGTAGGTAGCGGGAGTTCCCATAGCACAGATACGCAGTATTTT
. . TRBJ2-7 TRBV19 CASRDPPSYEQYF TGTGCCAGTAGAGACCCGCCTTCCTACGAGCAGTACTTC
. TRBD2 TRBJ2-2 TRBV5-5 CASRGAGGSNTGELFF TGTGCCAGCAGGGGAGCGGGAGGCTCGAACACCGGGGAGCTGTTTTTT
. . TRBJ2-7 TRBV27 CASSLSRISHEQYF TGTGCCAGCAGTTTATCTAGAATCAGCCACGAGCAGTACTTC
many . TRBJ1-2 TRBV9 CASSVGGAGGYTF TGTGCCAGCAGCGTAGGGGGGGCCGGAGGCTACACCTTC
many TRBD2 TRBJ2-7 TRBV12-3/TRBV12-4 CASTTSGSTYEQYF TGTGCCAGCACCACTAGCGGGAGTACCTACGAGCAGTACTTC
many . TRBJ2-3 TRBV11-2 CASSLSGLDTQYF TGTGCCAGCAGCTTGTCAGGGTTAGATACGCAGTATTTT
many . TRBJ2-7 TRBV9 CASSAGGQLYEQYF TGTGCCAGCAGCGCCGGGGGACAGCTCTACGAGCAGTACTTC
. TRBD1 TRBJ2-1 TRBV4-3 CASSLLGQGENEQFF TGCGCCAGCAGCCTCCTGGGACAGGGGGAAAATGAGCAGTTCTTC
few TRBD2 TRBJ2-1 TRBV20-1 CSARPSSGRAYNEQFF TGCAGTGCTAGACCTTCTAGCGGGAGGGCCTACAATGAGCAGTTCTTC
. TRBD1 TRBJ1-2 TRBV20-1 CSADRQGASNGYTF TGCAGTGCAGATAGACAGGGGGCGTCAAATGGCTACACCTTC
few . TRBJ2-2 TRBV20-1 CSARDVFRARELFF TGCAGTGCTAGAGATGTCTTCAGGGCCCGGGAGCTGTTTTTT
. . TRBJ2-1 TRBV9 CASSKRRVSSYNEQFF TGTGCCAGCAGCAAACGACGGGTCAGCTCCTACAATGAGCAGTTCTTC
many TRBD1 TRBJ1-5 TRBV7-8 CASSSSGGSNQPQHF TGTGCCAGCAGCTCCTCAGGGGGTAGCAATCAGCCCCAGCATTTT
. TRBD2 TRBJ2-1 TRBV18 CASSPRLAVNNEQFF TGTGCCAGCTCACCACGGCTAGCGGTGAACAATGAGCAGTTCTTC
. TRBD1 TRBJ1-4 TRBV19 CASRSDRGREKLFF TGTGCCAGTAGGTCAGACAGGGGTCGTGAAAAACTGTTTTTT
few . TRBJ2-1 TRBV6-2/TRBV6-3 CASSFSDRLQQFF TGTGCCAGCAGTTTCTCTGACCGCCTCCAGCAGTTCTTC
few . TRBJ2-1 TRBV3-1 CASSQDLSISSYNEQFF TGTGCCAGCAGCCAAGACCTCTCGATAAGCTCCTACAATGAGCAGTTCTTC
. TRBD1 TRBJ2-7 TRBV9 CASNPRGQGDPYEQYF TGTGCCAGCAACCCCCGCGGACAGGGCGACCCCTACGAGCAGTACTTC
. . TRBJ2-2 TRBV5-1 CASSSAGPADTGELFF TGTGCCAGCAGCTCCGCCGGGCCGGCGGACACCGGGGAGCTGTTTTTT
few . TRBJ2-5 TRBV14 CASSHPGSNRETQYF TGTGCCAGCAGCCACCCGGGGTCCAACCGGGAGACCCAGTACTTC
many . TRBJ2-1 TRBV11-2 CASSLAINEQFF TGTGCCAGCAGCTTAGCCATCAATGAGCAGTTCTTC
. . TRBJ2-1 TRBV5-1 CATKTLSSYNEQFF TGCGCCACCAAGACACTGAGCTCCTACAATGAGCAGTTCTTC
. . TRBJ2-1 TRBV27 CASSLGSGYNEQFF TGTGCCAGCAGTTTGGGTAGCGGTTACAATGAGCAGTTCTTC
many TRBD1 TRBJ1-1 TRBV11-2 CASSLPGQGIGAFF TGTGCCAGCAGCTTACCGGGACAGGGTATTGGAGCTTTCTTT
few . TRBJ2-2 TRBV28 CASTAPIFTGELFF TGTGCCAGCACGGCTCCGATTTTCACCGGGGAGCTGTTTTTT